This TCR beta chain stems from a study of regulatory T cells in long-lasting Graves disease. Broader study findings: With a small sample size, accuracy may have been reduced. Persistent disease favored TRBV28, TRBJ1-2 and TRBJ2-5.

Time point reported: persistent/refractory GD, antithyroid drugs over 5 years with positive TRAb. PBMCs were the source of the RNA used for TCR sequencing. Patients came from an endocrinology department in Xi'an, China. CDR1 and CDR2 (germline): LGHDT, YNNKEL (reference sequence). V dropped 4 bases and J dropped 2 bases, with 11 bases sitting between them. This CDR3 contains 14 residues. Regarding this clonotype: Its antigen remains unknown.

HTBI primers from iRepertoire and Arm-PCR of CDR3 regions yielded the TCR beta libraries. Under the authors' procedure: Among the samples, 50 to 80 TRBV and 14 TRBJ segments were identified. TCRdb re-derived calls from the multiplex PCR reads in MiXCR, one entry per CDR3 protein. The V and J calls and clone size come from TCRdb's table, not from the authors' own analysis. The sample includes about 470,000 distinct CDR3 sequences, about 22% of them seen just once. This TCR was recovered from a female donor with Graves disease. The gene calls are TRBV3-1 and TRBJ1-1; D remains ambiguous. The sequences come from peripheral blood mononuclear cells (PBMCs), collected when the disease was refractory, from a patient treated with antithyroid drugs. For the CDR3, the DNA is TGTGCCAGCAGCCGATTAGGGTACAACACTGAAGCTTTCTTT. This encodes CASSRLGYNTEAFF.